Given below is one T cell receptor beta chain in context. The antigen remains undetermined. The protocol was immunoSEQ multiplex PCR, while the TCRdb copy is restricted to in-frame clones and leaves out a portion. The table includes approximately 2.3 million clones, about 92% detected once. The data derive from a study of shared clonotypes between healthy human individuals. Overall study results and limits: Around 5.3% of naive CD4 clonotypes were shared across four donors. Naive subsets tended to show greater estimated richness than memory subsets. All-four-donor shared clonotypes had higher generation probabilities than non-shared clonotypes did.

In germline, CDR1 is SQVTM, CDR2 ANQGSEA. V lost 6 bases, J lost 1 base, and 11 bases lay in between. The CDR3 runs 13 residues. Investigators divided CD4+ cells into CD45RA+ naive and CD45RA-negative memory subsets. This TCR derives from a man aged 18 to 35 in good health. Some clones in this sample may be carry-over from other donors' samples. Material: naive CD4+ T cells from PBMCs. Subset specified: CD45RA+ positively selected. This chain connects TRBV29-1 to TRBJ2-3; maybe TRBD1 (6 bases). The CDR3 here is CSVVWTGTDTQYF. The CDR3 region has the DNA TGCAGCGTGGTTTGGACAGGCACAGATACGCAGTATTTT.